These 6 T cell receptor beta chains were all obtained from the same sample, sequenced in a study of T-cell reconstitution after alpha-beta-depleted transplantation in children. Unique molecular identifiers were incorporated when the TCRbeta library was constructed. TCRdb fed the PCR reads into MiXCR, producing one record per CDR3 protein. This table holds 600,000 or so distinct CDR3 sequences, more than 20% found once. Specimen: PBMCs, mostly from graft donor cells, collected 360 days after TCRalphabeta/CD19-depleted stem cell transplant. The receptors stem from a boy younger than two who had a stem cell transplant for acute myeloid leukemia, so the T cells may come from the graft donor.

The sample holds one count of this clonotype. The junction differs from germline at one of its ends, possibly a read error. The rearrangement uses TRBV28 and TRBJ2-5, with 7 bases identical to TRBD1. The CDR3 is made up of 13 amino acids. Germline V gives CDR1 MDHEN, CDR2 SYDVKM. The CDR3 sequence is CASSYGTEETQNF. The CDR3 bases are TGTGCCAGCAGTTATGGGACAGAAGAGACCCAGAACTTC.

This clonotype was observed at least ten times. The chain links TRBV12-3 or TRBV12-4 to TRBJ2-7, with D perhaps TRBD1 (6 bases). V was pared by 5 bases and J by 6 bases, with 14 bases between. The CDR3 covers 13 residues. The DNA of the CDR3 is TGTGCCAGCAGTCCCTACAGGGATGGCGAGCAGTACGTC. This gives the protein CASSPYRDGEQYV.

The chain combines TRBV24-1 with TRBJ2-1, with 7 bases that match TRBD1. The CDR3 is 17 amino acids. With V trimmed by 4 bases and J by 5 bases, 13 bases remained unmatched. CDR1 KGHDR and CDR2 SFDVKD come from the germline V gene. The CDR3 bases are TGTGCCACCAGTGACACAAAAGGACAGGTCATTAACAATGAGCAGTTCTTC. Protein: CATSDTKGQVINNEQFF.

This clonotype was recorded a few times. The V call is TRBV5-1, the J call TRBJ2-6; TRBD1 matches 7 bases. Germline CDR1 is SGHRS and CDR2 is YFSETQ. This CDR3 is built from 19 residues. With V trimmed by 3 bases and J by 0 bases, 12 bases remained unmatched. CDR3 DNA sequence: TGCGCCAGCAGCTCAGCACGGACAGGACTTCTCTCTGGGGCCAACGTCCTGACTTTC. Amino acid sequence: CASSSARTGLLSGANVLTF.

This chain uses TRBV15 with TRBJ2-3; maybe TRBD2 (5 bases). Trimming removed 0 bases at V and 2 bases at J, with 9 bases between. The CDR3 has 15 residues. Germline assignment: CDR1 LNHNV and CDR2 YYDKDF (reference sequence). CDR3 nucleotides: TGTGCCACCAGCAGAGATCGAGCGGCCACAGATACGCAGTATTTT. Translated, it gives CATSRDRAATDTQYF.

This clonotype has a count of ten or more. The chain employs TRBV25-1 and TRBJ1-2, with D perhaps TRBD1 (6 bases). Trimming stripped 6 bases from V and 8 bases from J, with 10 bases between. The germline gives CDR1 MGHDK, CDR2 SYGVNS. There are 11 residues in the CDR3. CDR3 loop: CASRDSRGYTF. CDR3 DNA sequence: TGTGCCAGCAGGGACAGCAGAGGCTACACCTTC.